This T cell receptor beta chain was sequenced in a study of immune cell composition in non-small cell lung cancer. Study results and caveats: Tumour TCR-beta clonality was not significantly tied to smoking pack-years. Around 80% of squamous and around a third of adenocarcinoma cases had tumour-associated clones >0.5%.

Template was genomic DNA from frozen, unsorted single-cell suspensions. This CDR3 is built from 10 residues. Germline V lookup: CDR1 DFQATT, CDR2 SNEGSKA (reference sequence). V dropped 3 bases and J dropped 7 bases, with 4 bases sitting between them. Libraries were prepared by immunoSEQ multiplex PCR; TCRdb keeps only in-frame clonotypes and omits some of them. The sample carries 5,500 to 7,500 clones, 70% recorded once. A word on this clone: Antigen: not known.

The receptor was isolated from a human donor with non-small cell lung cancer. The chain employs TRBV20-1 and TRBJ1-5; D not certain. The sample taken for sequencing was lung tumor tissue. The DNA for the CDR3 is TGCAGTGCTAGTAGACAGCCCCAGCATTTT. Protein: CSASRQPQHF.